Reported below is one T cell receptor (beta chain). No antigen is known for it. PCR employed 60 Vbeta and 13 Jbeta primers. Only in-frame clones appear in the TCRdb table, and some are missing; sequencing was by immunoSEQ multiplex PCR. The table shows some 140,000 clones, with 79% occurring only once. CDR1 and CDR2 from the germline V gene are SGHRS and YFSETQ. V was clipped by 1 base and J by 3 bases, with 11 bases between them. This CDR3 comprises 14 residues. The data were taken from a study of cytomegalovirus exposure and HLA in healthy donors. Donors showed nominal health when sampled, although they likely had unrecorded immune exposures. General study points: In a later analysis, CMV-associated beta chains were mostly HLA-associated, it appeared. CMV serostatus was the only immune exposure information that was available.

The sequencing sample was made of PBMCs. This clonotype originated in a female donor in good health and CMV-seronegative. The V and J genes are TRBV5-1 and TRBJ2-7, with no clear D. DNA for the CDR3: TGCGCCAGCAGCTTGAGCGTCGGTGGCTACGAGCAGTACTTC. Its translation is CASSLSVGGYEQYF.